These T cell receptor beta chains were read from a single sample in a study of HIV-infected patients and healthy controls. A single record per CDR3 protein comes from TCRdb applying MiXCR to the 5' RACE reads. Here the sample spans about 63,000 distinct CDR3 sequences, about a sixth being singletons. Sequencing was done on a sample of CD4+ T cells from blood. These receptors were obtained from a human donor in good health. Each CDR3 is given without its conserved first and last residue.

V: TRBV29-1; CDR3: SVEGLGYSYT
V: TRBV18; CDR3: ASSPLAPGYT
V: TRBV18; CDR3: ASSPQGQRTYEQY
V: TRBV19; CDR3: ASSMAGLPKNIQY
V: TRBV19; CDR3: ASRGAGDFADTQY
V: TRBV18; CDR3: ASSGTRTQETQY
V: TRBV30; CDR3: AWSRDRASYGYT
V: TRBV5-1; CDR3: ASSLQGTSTEAF
V: TRBV12-3/TRBV12-4; CDR3: ATREGRHQETQY
V: TRBV29-1; CDR3: SVRTGGNTEAF
V: TRBV20-1; CDR3: SGKAGAWPDTQY
V: TRBV5-1; CDR3: ASRTTSTDTQY
V: TRBV7-2; CDR3: ASSRLGGWTDTQY
V: TRBV7-9; CDR3: ASRVSGRGDTQY
V: TRBV7-3; CDR3: ASSQGLGGHDEQF
V: TRBV19; CDR3: ASSDPPGVFTGELF
V: TRBV24-1; CDR3: ATSQGNEQF
V: TRBV4-2; CDR3: ASSQELLGEKLF
V: TRBV30; CDR3: AWTYGYEQY
V: TRBV5-1; CDR3: ASSKDRASTDTQY
V: TRBV30; CDR3: AWRQNSPLH
V: TRBV4-3; CDR3: ASSQGPAATQY
V: TRBV29-1; CDR3: STLTVNTEAF
V: TRBV5-8; CDR3: ASSLVGGLAVNTDTQY
V: TRBV25-1; CDR3: ASSESWGQNSYNEQF
V: TRBV19; CDR3: ASSIPRTAELF
V: TRBV7-2; CDR3: ASSLSLPPEQF
V: TRBV14; CDR3: ASSWGQGARTGELF
V: TRBV4-3; CDR3: ASSQEGNTGELF
V: TRBV29-1; CDR3: SVAQGQRGNTEAF
V: TRBV7-9; CDR3: ASSLVPGEIIDEQY
V: TRBV7-3; CDR3: ASSSLGTGRTGELF
V: TRBV7-2; CDR3: ASSTRRYQETQY
V: TRBV30; CDR3: AFPEQF
V: TRBV6-2/TRBV6-3; CDR3: ATQLGSGLLSRKETQY
V: TRBV20-1; CDR3: SALSGQRRYSNQPQH
V: TRBV2; CDR3: ASRASSNTGELF
V: TRBV6-2/TRBV6-3; CDR3: ASSFTGLLNTEAF
V: TRBV7-3; CDR3: ASSLKAGGQGGTQY
V: TRBV30; CDR3: AWRRGTGVTGELF
V: TRBV19; CDR3: ASSIGLSETQY